Below are 25 T cell receptor beta chains sequenced from a single sample in a study of cytomegalovirus exposure and HLA in healthy donors. The PCR employed 60 Vbeta primers together with 13 Jbeta primers. The repertoire was sequenced with immunoSEQ multiplex PCR; TCRdb's copy has only in-frame clones and lacks some. This table holds roughly 180,000 clones, roughly four fifths found once. Sequencing used PBMCs. These TCRs come from a female donor in good health and CMV-seronegative.

On this clone itself: Other nucleotide sequences from this sample produce the same CDR3. V is TRBV5-1 and J is TRBJ1-5; TRBD1 agrees at 10 bases. The CDR3 is 15 residues long. Looked up from germline, CDR1 is SGHRS and CDR2 is YFSETQ. The V and J ends lost 4 bases and 2 bases, in that order; junction bases with no gene match: 3. DNA for the CDR3: TGCGCCAGCAGCCTGACAGGGGGCGGCAATCAGCCCCAGCATTTT. Its protein is CASSLTGGGNQPQHF.

V and J are TRBV5-4 and TRBJ2-3, with 8 bases matching TRBD1. Germline values: CDR1 SGHNT, CDR2 YYREEE (reference sequence). V shed 1 base and J 6 bases; nucleotides not matched to a gene: 10. CDR3 length equals 16 residues. CDR3 sequence (DNA): TGTGCCAGCAGCTTGCGGCCCCAGGGGGCAGGGGATACGCAGTATTTT. Protein product: CASSLRPQGAGDTQYF. Drawing the rest from reference TRBV5-4 and TRBJ2-3, the complete variable domain is ETGVTQSPTHLIKTRGQQVTLRCSSQSGHNTVSWYQQALGQGPQFIFQYYREEENGRGNFPPRFSGLQFPNYSSELNVNALELDDSALYLCASSLRPQGAGDTQYFGPGTRLTVL.

This clone was seen once. The gene calls are TRBV11-2 and TRBJ1-1; no reliable D call. Looked up from germline, CDR1 is SGHAT and CDR2 is FQNNGV. CDR3 length: 14 amino acids. The V and J ends lost 2 bases and 3 bases respectively, with 10 bases between them. For the CDR3, the DNA is TGTGCCAGCAGCTTAAAGCCCCAATACACTGAAGCTTTCTTT. Translating it yields CASSLKPQYTEAFF.

The chain joins TRBV7-9 to TRBJ2-1, with 7 bases fitting TRBD1. The germline V gene encodes CDR1 SEHNR and CDR2 FQNEAQ (reference sequence). The CDR3 totals 12 residues. With V trimmed by 5 bases and J by 7 bases, 2 bases remained unmatched. CDR3 sequence: CASSLQGNEQFF. In nucleotides, the CDR3 is TGTGCCAGCAGCCTACAGGGGAATGAGCAGTTCTTC.

The V and J genes are TRBV15 and TRBJ1-2, with D maybe TRBD1 (6 bases). This CDR3 spans 14 amino acids. V shed 4 bases and J shed 8 bases, with 17 bases lying between them. The germline V gene encodes CDR1 LNHNV and CDR2 YYDKDF (reference sequence). The DNA of the CDR3 is TGTGCCACCAGCATAGAAACAGGGCTGGAGGGCTACACCTTC. Translated: CATSIETGLEGYTF.

The chain joins TRBV7-9 to TRBJ1-1, with 9 bases aligning to TRBD1. Trimming cost V 8 bases and J 1 base; bases outside gene matches: 2. This CDR3 region has 13 residues. Germline assignment: CDR1 SEHNR and CDR2 FQNEAQ (reference sequence). The CDR3 coding sequence is TGTGCCAGCCAGGGACAGGGGAACACTGAAGCTTTCTTT. It encodes CASQGQGNTEAFF.

In this sample, this clone turned up a few times. This chain uses TRBV4-2 with TRBJ1-1; unclear D gene. This CDR3 contains 14 residues. Trimming removed 6 bases from V and 1 base from J, with 12 bases in between. The germline CDR1 and CDR2 sequences are LGHNA and YNFKEQ. The CDR3 DNA reads as TGTGCCAGCAGGCACCGGGGAGGGAACACTGAAGCTTTCTTT. As protein: CASRHRGGNTEAFF.

The rearrangement joins TRBV6-5 to TRBJ2-1; 8 nucleotides agree with TRBD1. CDR3 size: 14 residues. V was pared by 6 bases and J by 6 bases, with 7 bases of the junction left unmatched. Germline CDR1 and CDR2: MNHEY and SVGAGI. The CDR3 here is CASRTDRATNEQFF. CDR3 bases: TGTGCCAGCAGAACGGACAGGGCTACCAATGAGCAGTTCTTC.

V and J are TRBV7-2 and TRBJ1-5; unclear D gene. Germline lookup yields CDR1 SGHTA and CDR2 FQGNSA. V shed 1 base and J shed 7 bases, with 11 bases lying between them. This CDR3 spans 14 amino acids. CDR3 residues: CASSLDFPGQPQHF. The CDR3 nucleotides are TGTGCCAGCAGCTTAGATTTTCCCGGGCAGCCCCAGCATTTT.

A few counts support this clone. The chain recombines TRBV2 with TRBJ1-1, with TRBD1 matching 8 bases. Germline V gives CDR1 SNHLY, CDR2 FYNNEI. V dropped 5 bases and J dropped 6; count of bases not matched to a gene: 11. CDR3 length: 15 amino acids. CDR3 amino acids: CASSSTTGVKSEAFF. CDR3 bases: TGTGCCAGCAGTTCGACGACAGGGGTGAAGTCTGAAGCTTTCTTT.

The V and J genes are TRBV2 and TRBJ1-1, with D perhaps TRBD1 (6 bases). The CDR3 is 12 residues long. The V and J ends lost 9 bases and 8 bases respectively, with 16 bases between them. Germline CDR1 reads SNHLY; CDR2 reads FYNNEI. The CDR3: CASPGRDMEAFF. DNA for the CDR3: TGTGCCAGTCCGGGACGGGACATGGAAGCTTTCTTT.

The chain employs TRBV7-9 and TRBJ2-6, with TRBD1 matching over 7 bases. The germline gives CDR1 SEHNR, CDR2 FQNEAQ (reference sequence). Unmatched junction bases numbered 13, after V lost 1 base and J lost 4 bases. The CDR3 is 19 residues long. The CDR3 sequence: CASSLVGTGVRPGANVLTF. In nucleotides, the CDR3 is TGTGCCAGCAGCTTAGTGGGCACAGGGGTTCGCCCCGGGGCCAACGTCCTGACTTTC.

The chain links TRBV28 to TRBJ2-7, with no clear D. The germline CDR1 and CDR2 sequences are MDHEN and SYDVKM. The CDR3 length is 12 residues. The V end was cut by 4 bases, the J end by 2 bases, with 6 bases between. CDR3 region: CASSSSTYEQYF. Here the CDR3 DNA reads TGTGCCAGCAGTTCTAGTACCTACGAGCAGTACTTC.

The chain recombines TRBV27 with TRBJ1-5, with a tentative D call TRBD1 (5 bases). The CDR3 sequence is 16 residues long. Trimming took 6 bases from V and 0 from J, leaving 15 bases between them. Looked up from germline, CDR1 is MNHEY and CDR2 is SMNVEV (reference sequence). CDR3 protein: CASSPTVPYSNQPQHF. CDR3 nucleotides: TGTGCCAGCAGCCCGACAGTCCCTTATAGCAATCAGCCCCAGCATTTT.

This clone was counted only a few times. The V and J genes are TRBV7-6 and TRBJ1-5; the match to TRBD1 covers 9 bases. The length of the CDR3 is 15 residues. Germline CDR1 is SGHVS and CDR2 is FNYEAQ. With 6 bases clipped from V and 3 bases from J, the junction kept 6 bases outside the gene matches. The CDR3 loop reads CASRRDRAFNQPQHF. CDR3 DNA sequence: TGTGCCAGCAGACGGGACAGGGCCTTCAATCAGCCCCAGCATTTT.

This clone occurred once. The CDR3 spells CASSPLGLAGGPLETQYF. DNA for the CDR3: TGCGCCAGCAGCCCCCTTGGGCTAGCGGGAGGACCTTTGGAGACCCAGTACTTC. The V and J genes are TRBV5-1 and TRBJ2-5; 11 bases are a match to TRBD2. Germline CDR1 SGHRS, CDR2 YFSETQ. Trimming at V came to 4 bases and at J to 5 bases, leaving 16 bases not matched to a gene. This CDR3 region has 18 residues.

V is TRBV6-1 and J is TRBJ1-5; tentatively, D is TRBD1 (6 bases). The germline V and J ends were trimmed by 7 bases and 3 bases, with 13 bases remaining between them. This CDR3 contains 14 residues. The germline gives CDR1 MNHNS, CDR2 SASEGT. DNA of the CDR3: TGTGCCAGCACTACCGGACAGACCAATCAGCCCCAGCATTTT. Amino acids: CASTTGQTNQPQHF.

This sequence joins TRBV28 and TRBJ1-2; D is possibly TRBD1 (5 bases). The CDR3 is made up of 15 amino acids. V was shortened by 6 bases and J by 4 bases, with 18 bases between the two germline ends. CDR1 is MDHEN, CDR2 SYDVKM, per germline. The CDR3 reads CASSPVGGKFYGYTF. DNA for the CDR3: TGTGCCAGCAGCCCGGTCGGGGGGAAATTCTATGGCTACACCTTC.

The chain carries TRBV7-8 and TRBJ2-7, with TRBD2 as a possible D gene (6 bases). The CDR3 contains 15 residues. Trimming removed 7 bases at V and 3 bases at J, with 19 bases between. Germline lookup yields CDR1 SGHVS and CDR2 FQNEAQ. The CDR3 is CASNIFSGGNYEQYF. CDR3 DNA sequence: TGTGCCAGCAACATATTCTCTGGGGGGAACTACGAGCAGTACTTC.

The chain joins TRBV28 to TRBJ2-7; D unresolved. Looked up from germline, CDR1 is MDHEN and CDR2 is SYDVKM. CDR3 length: 11 residues. Trimming removed 4 bases at V and 3 bases at J, with 4 bases between. This CDR3 is CASSSLYEQYF. CDR3 nucleotide sequence: TGTGCCAGCAGTTCTCTCTACGAGCAGTACTTC.

V gene TRBV10-3 combines with J gene TRBJ1-5, with 9 positions matching TRBD1. CDR3 length: 14 residues. Trimming took 6 bases from V and 4 from J; bases not matched to a gene: 4. In germline, CDR1 is ENHRY, CDR2 SYGVKD. This CDR3 reads CAIRGQGQNQPQHF. The CDR3 nucleotides are TGTGCCATCAGGGGACAGGGCCAAAATCAGCCCCAGCATTTT.

The genes are TRBV9 and TRBJ2-2; possibly TRBD2 for D (7 bases). V dropped 3 bases and J dropped 6 bases, with 15 bases sitting between them. The CDR3 loop spans 15 amino acids. Per germline, CDR1 SGDLS and CDR2 YYNGEE. This CDR3 is CASSEGGGPSGELFF. The CDR3 DNA reads TGTGCCAGCAGCGAGGGGGGAGGGCCCTCCGGGGAGCTGTTTTTT.

The chain is built from TRBV28 and TRBJ1-5; D is undetermined. V was pared by 6 bases and J by 6 bases, with 15 bases between. The CDR3 contains 14 residues. Germline assignment: CDR1 MDHEN and CDR2 SYDVKM. In DNA form, the CDR3 reads TGTGCCAGCAGCCCCGGGGAACCGGGTCAGCCCCAGCATTTT. Its translation: CASSPGEPGQPQHF. Drawing the rest from reference TRBV28 and TRBJ1-5, the complete variable domain is DVKVTQSSRYLVKRTGEKVFLECVQDMDHENMFWYRQDPGLGLRLIYFSYDVKMKEKGDIPEGYSVSREKKERFSLILESASTNQTSMYLCASSPGEPGQPQHFGDGTRLSIL.

This rearrangement joins TRBV4-1 to TRBJ1-2, with D possibly TRBD1 on 6 matching bases. CDR1 MGHRA and CDR2 YSYEKL come from the germline V gene. V was clipped by 0 bases and J by 5 bases, with 10 bases between them. CDR3 length equals 14 residues. CDR3 region: CASSQDRGGYGYTF. The CDR3 DNA reads as TGCGCCAGCAGCCAAGACAGGGGTGGATATGGCTACACCTTC.

V is TRBV9 and J is TRBJ2-1; D not resolved. The V end was cut by 0 bases, the J end by 7 bases, with 8 bases between. The CDR3 length is 13 residues. CDR1 is SGDLS, CDR2 YYNGEE, per germline. CDR3 region: CASSVGLENEQFF. CDR3 DNA sequence: TGTGCCAGCAGCGTAGGGCTAGAGAATGAGCAGTTCTTC.